The table lists the clone carrying this T cell receptor (beta chain) with many counts. TCRdb reanalysed the PCR reads using MiXCR and keeps one entry per CDR3 protein. The sample records approximately 84,000 distinct CDR3 sequences, 51% being singletons. The record originates from a study of CDR3 diversity in severe acne. J gave up 1 base and V 2 bases, and 1 base lay outside the gene matches. The CDR3 has 14 residues. CDR1 WNHNN and CDR2 SYGVQD come from the germline V gene (reference sequence). Sequencing was performed on blood. The chain recombines TRBV10-1 with TRBJ1-1; the match to TRBD1 covers 7 bases. The source is a male donor in good health, without acne. The CDR3 nucleotides read TGCGCCAGCAGTGAGAACAGGGGGAACACTGAAGCTTTCTTT. Encoded protein: CASSENRGNTEAFF.